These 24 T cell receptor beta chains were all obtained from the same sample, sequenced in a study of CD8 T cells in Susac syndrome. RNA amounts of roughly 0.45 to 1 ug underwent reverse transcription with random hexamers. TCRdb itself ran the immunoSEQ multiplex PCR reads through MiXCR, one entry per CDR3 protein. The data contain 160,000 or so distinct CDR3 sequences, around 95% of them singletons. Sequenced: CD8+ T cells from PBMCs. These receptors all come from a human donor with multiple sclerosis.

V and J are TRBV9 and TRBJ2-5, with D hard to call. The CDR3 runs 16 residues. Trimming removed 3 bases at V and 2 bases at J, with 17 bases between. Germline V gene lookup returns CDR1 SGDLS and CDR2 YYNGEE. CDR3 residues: CASSALDGYDQETQYF. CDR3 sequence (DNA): TGTGCCAGCAGCGCGCTTGACGGATACGATCAAGAGACCCAGTACTTC. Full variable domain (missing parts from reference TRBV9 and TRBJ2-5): DSGVTQTPKHLITATGQRVTLRCSPRSGDLSVYWYQQSLDQGLQFLIQYYNGEERAKGNILERFSAQQFPDLHSELNLSSLELGDSALYFCASSALDGYDQETQYFGPGTRLLVL.

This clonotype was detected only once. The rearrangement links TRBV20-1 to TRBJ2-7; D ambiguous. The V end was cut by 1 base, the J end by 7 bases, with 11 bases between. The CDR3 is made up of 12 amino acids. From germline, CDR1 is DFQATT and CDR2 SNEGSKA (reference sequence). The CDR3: CSARGVDTEQYV. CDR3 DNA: TGCAGTGCTAGAGGTGTTGATACAGAGCAGTACGTC.

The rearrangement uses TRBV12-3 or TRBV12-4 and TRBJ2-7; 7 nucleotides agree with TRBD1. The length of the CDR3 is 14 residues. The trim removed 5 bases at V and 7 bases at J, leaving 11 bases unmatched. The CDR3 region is CASSAPGQHFEQYV. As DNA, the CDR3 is TGTGCCAGCAGTGCACCGGGACAGCACTTTGAGCAGTACGTC.

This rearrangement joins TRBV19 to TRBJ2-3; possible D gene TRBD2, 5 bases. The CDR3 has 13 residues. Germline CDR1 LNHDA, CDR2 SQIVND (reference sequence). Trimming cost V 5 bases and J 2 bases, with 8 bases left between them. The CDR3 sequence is CASSDYATDTQYF. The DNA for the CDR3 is TGTGCCAGTAGTGACTACGCCACAGATACGCAGTATTTT. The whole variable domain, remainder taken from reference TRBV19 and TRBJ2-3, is DGGITQSPKYLFRKEGQNVTLSCEQNLNHDAMYWYRQDPGQGLRLIYYSQIVNDFQKGDIAEGYSVSREKKESFPLTVTSAQKNPTAFYLCASSDYATDTQYFGPGTRLTVL.

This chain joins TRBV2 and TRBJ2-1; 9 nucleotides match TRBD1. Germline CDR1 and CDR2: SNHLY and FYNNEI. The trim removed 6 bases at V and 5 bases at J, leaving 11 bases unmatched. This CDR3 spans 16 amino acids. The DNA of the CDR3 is TGTGCCAGCAGCCCGGGACAGGGCTTGATAGACAATGAGCAGTTCTTC. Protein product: CASSPGQGLIDNEQFF.

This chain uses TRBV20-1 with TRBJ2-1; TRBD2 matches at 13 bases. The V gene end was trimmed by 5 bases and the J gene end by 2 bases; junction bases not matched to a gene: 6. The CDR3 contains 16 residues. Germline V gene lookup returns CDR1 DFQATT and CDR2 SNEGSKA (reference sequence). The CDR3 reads CSAEETSGGTYNEQFF. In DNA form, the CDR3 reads TGCAGTGCTGAAGAGACTAGCGGGGGGACCTACAATGAGCAGTTCTTC.

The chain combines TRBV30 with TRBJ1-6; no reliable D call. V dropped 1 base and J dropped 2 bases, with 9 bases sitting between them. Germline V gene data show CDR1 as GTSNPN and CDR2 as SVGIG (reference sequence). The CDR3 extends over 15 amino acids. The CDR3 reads CAWSASITYNSPLHF. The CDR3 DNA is TGTGCCTGGAGTGCGAGCATCACCTATAATTCACCCCTCCACTTT.

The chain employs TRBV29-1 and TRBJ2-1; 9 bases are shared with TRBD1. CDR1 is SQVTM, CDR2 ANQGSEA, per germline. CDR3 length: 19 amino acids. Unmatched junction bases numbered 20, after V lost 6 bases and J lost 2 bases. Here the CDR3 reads CSVAAGTGPGSGPYNEQFF. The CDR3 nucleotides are TGCAGCGTGGCCGCCGGGACAGGGCCCGGGTCTGGCCCCTACAATGAGCAGTTCTTC.

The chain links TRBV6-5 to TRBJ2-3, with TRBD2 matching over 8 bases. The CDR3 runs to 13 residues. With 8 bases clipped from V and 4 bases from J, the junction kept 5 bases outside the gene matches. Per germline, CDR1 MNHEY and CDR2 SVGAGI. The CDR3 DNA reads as TGTGCCAGCCGGGGGGGGGCCTCAGATACGCAGTATTTT. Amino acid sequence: CASRGGASDTQYF.

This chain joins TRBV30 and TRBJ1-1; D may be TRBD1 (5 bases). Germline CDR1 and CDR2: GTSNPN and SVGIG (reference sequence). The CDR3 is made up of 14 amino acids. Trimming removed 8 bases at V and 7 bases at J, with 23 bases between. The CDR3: CAGYPLEGRYEAFF. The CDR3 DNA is TGTGCCGGCTACCCACTGGAGGGGCGATATGAAGCTTTCTTT.

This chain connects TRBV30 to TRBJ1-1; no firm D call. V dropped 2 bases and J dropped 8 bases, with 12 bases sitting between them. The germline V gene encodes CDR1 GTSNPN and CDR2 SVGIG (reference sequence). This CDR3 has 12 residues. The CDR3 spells CAWSLQHIEAFF. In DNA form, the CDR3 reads TGTGCCTGGAGTTTACAGCACATCGAAGCTTTCTTT.

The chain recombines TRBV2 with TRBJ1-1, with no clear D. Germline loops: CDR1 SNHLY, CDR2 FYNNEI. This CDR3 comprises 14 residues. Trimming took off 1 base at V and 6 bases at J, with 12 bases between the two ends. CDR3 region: CASSEVSKRAEAFF. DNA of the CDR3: TGTGCCAGCAGTGAAGTGTCGAAGCGGGCTGAAGCTTTCTTT.

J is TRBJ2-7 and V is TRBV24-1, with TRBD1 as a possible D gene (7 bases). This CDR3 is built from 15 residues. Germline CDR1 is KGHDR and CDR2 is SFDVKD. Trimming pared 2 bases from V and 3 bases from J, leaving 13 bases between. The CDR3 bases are TGTGCCACCAGTGATTCGGGGACAGCGGGCTACGAGCAGTACGTC. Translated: CATSDSGTAGYEQYV.

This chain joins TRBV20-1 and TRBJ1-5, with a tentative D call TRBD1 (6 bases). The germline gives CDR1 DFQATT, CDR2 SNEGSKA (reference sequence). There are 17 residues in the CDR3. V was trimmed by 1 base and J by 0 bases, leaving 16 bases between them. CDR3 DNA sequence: TGCAGTGCTAGAGCGGGAGCGGGGGCTCTTAGCAATCAGCCCCAGCATTTT. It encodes CSARAGAGALSNQPQHF.

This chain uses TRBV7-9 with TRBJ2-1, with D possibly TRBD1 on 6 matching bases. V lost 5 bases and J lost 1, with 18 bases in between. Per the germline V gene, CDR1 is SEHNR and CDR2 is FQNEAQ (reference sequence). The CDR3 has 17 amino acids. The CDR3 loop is CASSPQAAGVSYNEQFF. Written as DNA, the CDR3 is TGTGCCAGCAGCCCCCAAGCCGCAGGGGTTTCCTACAATGAGCAGTTCTTC.

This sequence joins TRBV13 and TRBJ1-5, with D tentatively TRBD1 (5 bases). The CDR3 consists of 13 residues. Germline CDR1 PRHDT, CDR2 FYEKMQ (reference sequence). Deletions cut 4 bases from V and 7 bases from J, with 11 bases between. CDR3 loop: CASSWGRGQPQHF. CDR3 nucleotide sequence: TGTGCCAGCAGCTGGGGACGGGGACAGCCCCAGCATTTT.

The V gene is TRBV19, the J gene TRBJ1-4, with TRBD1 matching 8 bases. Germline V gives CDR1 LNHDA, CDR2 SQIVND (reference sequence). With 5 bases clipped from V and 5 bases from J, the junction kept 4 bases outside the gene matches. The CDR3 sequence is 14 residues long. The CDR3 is CASSVQGGNEKLFF. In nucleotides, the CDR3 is TGTGCCAGTAGTGTACAGGGGGGAAATGAAAAACTGTTTTTT. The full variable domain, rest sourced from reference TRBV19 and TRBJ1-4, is DGGITQSPKYLFRKEGQNVTLSCEQNLNHDAMYWYRQDPGQGLRLIYYSQIVNDFQKGDIAEGYSVSREKKESFPLTVTSAQKNPTAFYLCASSVQGGNEKLFFGSGTQLSVL.

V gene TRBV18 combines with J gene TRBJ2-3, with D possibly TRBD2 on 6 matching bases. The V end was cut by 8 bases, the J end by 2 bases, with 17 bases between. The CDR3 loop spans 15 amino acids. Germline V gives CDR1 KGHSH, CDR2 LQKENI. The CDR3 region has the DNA TGTGCCAGCGACGAAGCGGGCGTTACCACAGATACGCAGTATTTT. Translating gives CASDEAGVTTDTQYF.

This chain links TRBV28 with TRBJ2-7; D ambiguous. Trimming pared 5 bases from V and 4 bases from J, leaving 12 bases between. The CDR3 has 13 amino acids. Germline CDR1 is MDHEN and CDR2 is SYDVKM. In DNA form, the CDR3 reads TGTGCCAGCAGTATCTTATTTCAATACGAGCAGTACTTC. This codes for CASSILFQYEQYF.

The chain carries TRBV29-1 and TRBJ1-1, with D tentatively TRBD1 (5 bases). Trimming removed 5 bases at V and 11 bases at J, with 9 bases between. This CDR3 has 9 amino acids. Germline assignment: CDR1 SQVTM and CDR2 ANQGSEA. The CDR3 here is CSVSGLAFF. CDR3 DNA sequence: TGCAGCGTTTCAGGGCTCGCTTTCTTT.

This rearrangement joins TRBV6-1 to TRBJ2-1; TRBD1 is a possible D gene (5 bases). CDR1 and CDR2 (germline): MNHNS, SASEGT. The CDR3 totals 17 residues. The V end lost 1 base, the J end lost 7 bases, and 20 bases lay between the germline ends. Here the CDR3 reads CASSEVATRQGWNEQFF. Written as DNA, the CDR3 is TGTGCCAGCAGTGAAGTCGCGACGCGGCAGGGCTGGAATGAGCAGTTCTTC.

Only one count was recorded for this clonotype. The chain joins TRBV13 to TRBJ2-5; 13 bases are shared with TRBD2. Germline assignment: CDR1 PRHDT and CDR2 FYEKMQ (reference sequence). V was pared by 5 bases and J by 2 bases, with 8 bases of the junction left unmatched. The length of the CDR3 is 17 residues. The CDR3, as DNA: TGTGCCAGCAGCGGTTACGGGACTAGCGGGAAACAAGAGACCCAGTACTTC. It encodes CASSGYGTSGKQETQYF.

The DNA of the CDR3 is TGTGCCAGCAGCTTTCGGGTGGATGAGCAGTTCTTC. This gives the protein CASSFRVDEQFF. The chain couples TRBV7-9 to TRBJ2-1; D remains ambiguous. Germline loops: CDR1 SEHNR, CDR2 FQNEAQ (reference sequence). This CDR3 has 12 residues. V shed 3 bases and J shed 8 bases, with 8 bases lying between them.

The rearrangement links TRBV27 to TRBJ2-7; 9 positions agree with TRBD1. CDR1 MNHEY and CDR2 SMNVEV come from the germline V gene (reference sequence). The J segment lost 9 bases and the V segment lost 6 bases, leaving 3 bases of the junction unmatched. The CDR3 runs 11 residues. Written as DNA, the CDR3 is TGTGCCAGCAGCACAGGGGGCAGGCAGTACGTC. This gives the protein CASSTGGRQYV.